These T cell receptor beta chains were read from a single sample in a study of blood T cell repertoires in COVID-19. The method was immunoSEQ multiplex PCR; TCRdb's version includes in-frame clones alone and lacks a portion of them. Counted here are approximately 260,000 clones, more than 70% occurring once; the ten biggest clones make up 2% to 2.5%. The sample taken for sequencing was peripheral blood. The receptors here all came from a middle-aged woman who had recovered from COVID-19. Each CDR3 is given with its conserved first and last residue. D genes are given only for firm matches. Some rows mark clone size as missing; the rest say once, few, many or name a class of expanded clone.

abundance,v_gene,len,d_gene,j_gene,CDR3aa,CDR3nt
once,TRBV9,18,NA,TRBJ2-7,CASSPPGPWEGDLYEQYF,TGTGCCAGCAGCCCCCCCGGGCCCTGGGAGGGGGATCTTTACGAGCAGTACTTC
few,TRBV3-1/TRBV3-2,19,TRBD1,TRBJ2-7,CASSKALTRQGPAVYEQYF,TGTGCCAGCAGCAAAGCCCTCACTCGACAGGGACCGGCCGTCTACGAGCAGTACTTC
NA,TRBV6-5,13,NA,TRBJ2-7,CASRGTLPYEQYF,TGTGCCAGCAGGGGGACTCTCCCCTACGAGCAGTACTTC
NA,TRBV5-1,15,NA,TRBJ2-3,CASSYRLDGTDTQYF,TGCGCCAGCAGCTACCGACTAGATGGCACAGATACGCAGTATTTT
NA,TRBV6-5,15,TRBD1,TRBJ2-6,CASSTGASGANVLTF,TGTGCCAGCAGTACAGGGGCCTCTGGGGCCAACGTCCTGACTTTC
NA,TRBV7-2,15,TRBD2,TRBJ2-3,CASSLGLAGGDTQYF,TGTGCCAGCAGCTTAGGACTAGCGGGGGGAGATACGCAGTATTTT
NA,TRBV14,17,TRBD2,TRBJ2-5,CASSQVFGGLAAETQYF,TGTGCCAGCAGCCAAGTATTCGGAGGACTAGCGGCAGAGACCCAGTACTTC
NA,TRBV3-1/TRBV3-2,19,NA,TRBJ2-3,CASSTKDPAWGTSTDTQYF,TGTGCCAGCAGTACCAAGGACCCTGCATGGGGGACTAGCACAGATACGCAGTATTTT
NA,TRBV28,15,NA,TRBJ2-7,CASSLASVSSYEQYF,TGTGCCAGCAGTTTAGCTTCGGTGAGCTCCTACGAGCAGTACTTC
few,TRBV4-3,12,NA,TRBJ1-2,CASSPRSGGYTF,TGCGCCAGCAGCCCGCGGTCGGGTGGCTACACCTTC
NA,TRBV4-3,14,NA,TRBJ1-1,CASSRESVYTEAFF,TGCGCCAGCAGCCGAGAGAGTGTGTACACTGAAGCTTTCTTT
NA,TRBV12-3/TRBV12-4,12,NA,TRBJ2-1,CASSLSAHGGFF,TGTGCCAGCAGTTTATCGGCCCACGGGGGGTTCTTC
NA,TRBV10-3,13,TRBD2,TRBJ2-7,CAIRASGFYEQYF,TGTGCCATCAGGGCTAGCGGATTCTACGAGCAGTACTTC
once,TRBV19,15,NA,TRBJ2-7,CASSEQPGESYEQYF,TGTGCCAGTAGTGAACAGCCGGGGGAGAGTTACGAGCAGTACTTC
NA,TRBV19,15,NA,TRBJ1-4,CASSPYQGRNEKLFF,TGTGCCAGTAGCCCGTACCAGGGGCGTAATGAAAAACTGTTTTTT
once,TRBV7-9,16,TRBD2,TRBJ2-1,CASSLVGTSGYNEQFF,TGTGCCAGCAGCTTAGTCGGGACTAGCGGATACAATGAGCAGTTCTTC
NA,TRBV11-1,15,NA,TRBJ2-3,CASSLLFGPTDTQYF,TGTGCCAGCAGCTTATTGTTTGGGCCCACAGATACGCAGTATTTT
NA,TRBV11-2,12,TRBD1,TRBJ2-7,CASSSQGVGQYF,TGTGCCAGCAGCTCACAGGGGGTGGGGCAGTACTTC
NA,TRBV7-2,16,TRBD1,TRBJ1-3,CASSRDRASSGNTIYF,TGTGCCAGCAGCCGGGACAGGGCGAGCTCTGGAAACACCATATATTTT
NA,TRBV5-4,14,NA,TRBJ1-1,CASSPGGVNTEAFF,TGTGCCAGCAGCCCCGGGGGGGTGAACACTGAAGCTTTCTTT
NA,TRBV10-1,13,TRBD2,TRBJ2-7,CASRRGTSYEQYF,TGCGCCAGCAGGCGGGGGACCTCCTACGAGCAGTACTTC
few,TRBV29-1,13,TRBD2,TRBJ2-1,CSVEAGGYNEQFF,TGCAGCGTTGAGGCGGGGGGCTACAATGAGCAGTTCTTC
NA,TRBV5-1,16,NA,TRBJ2-5,CASSSSAEGVHETQYF,TGCGCCAGCAGCTCCTCCGCTGAGGGTGTCCATGAGACCCAGTACTTC
NA,TRBV15,17,NA,TRBJ2-1,CATSRDPGTRRIEEQFF,TGTGCCACCAGCAGAGATCCCGGGACTCGTCGTATTGAGGAGCAGTTCTTC
once,TRBV3-1/TRBV3-2,13,NA,TRBJ1-5,CASSQDRNQPQHF,TGTGCCAGCAGCCAGGACAGAAATCAGCCCCAGCATTTT
NA,TRBV7-2,15,NA,TRBJ2-5,CASSLDRRASETQYF,TGTGCCAGCAGCTTAGATCGGCGAGCGTCGGAGACCCAGTACTTC
NA,TRBV6-5,15,TRBD1,TRBJ2-1,CASSFAGGSYNEQFF,TGTGCCAGCAGCTTCGCAGGGGGCTCCTACAATGAGCAGTTCTTC
NA,TRBV19,15,TRBD1,TRBJ1-5,CASSIEGQGVQPQHF,TGTGCCAGTAGTATAGAGGGACAGGGTGTTCAGCCCCAGCATTTT
NA,TRBV12-3/TRBV12-4,12,NA,TRBJ1-3,CASSPLTGRVYF,TGTGCCAGCAGCCCACTGACAGGACGAGTATATTTT
once,TRBV10-3,14,NA,TRBJ2-7,CAIAERTEAYEQYF,TGTGCCATCGCTGAGCGGACGGAAGCCTACGAGCAGTACTTC
NA,TRBV7-8,15,TRBD1,TRBJ2-3,CASSLGQTFSNTQYF,TGTGCCAGCAGCTTGGGACAGACGTTTTCAAATACGCAGTATTTT
NA,TRBV28,11,NA,TRBJ2-3,CASSSLDTQYF,TGTGCCAGCAGTTCCCTAGATACGCAGTATTTT
NA,TRBV11-2,15,NA,TRBJ2-1,CASSLGVGTYNEQFF,TGTGCCAGCAGCTTAGGAGTAGGGACTTACAATGAGCAGTTCTTC
NA,TRBV5-4,15,TRBD1,TRBJ1-5,CASSMGGTGNQPQHF,TGTGCCAGCAGCATGGGAGGGACAGGAAATCAGCCCCAGCATTTT
NA,TRBV19,15,TRBD1,TRBJ1-5,CASSIETGGNQPQHF,TGTGCCAGTAGTATAGAGACAGGGGGCAATCAGCCCCAGCATTTT
NA,TRBV5-1,15,TRBD2,TRBJ2-5,CASSLAANGGETQYF,TGCGCCAGCAGCTTGGCGGCTAACGGGGGGGAGACCCAGTACTTC
NA,TRBV20-1,17,TRBD1,TRBJ2-5,CSASGSGGPLGGETQYF,TGCAGTGCTAGTGGGTCAGGGGGTCCCCTAGGGGGAGAGACCCAGTACTTC
NA,TRBV5-1,15,TRBD1,TRBJ1-4,CASSSGDRVAEKLFF,TGCGCCAGCAGCTCCGGAGACAGGGTCGCCGAAAAACTGTTTTTT
NA,TRBV5-1,13,NA,TRBJ1-2,CASSPQGNYGYTF,TGCGCCAGCAGCCCACAGGGAAACTATGGCTACACCTTC
few,TRBV28,15,NA,TRBJ1-5,CASSSSDSSNQPQHF,NA
NA,TRBV6-6,14,NA,TRBJ1-2,CASSPGGNNYGYTF,TGTGCCAGCAGCCCGGGGGGGAATAACTATGGCTACACCTTC
NA,TRBV11-2,16,TRBD2,TRBJ2-5,CASSLAGLADTGTQYF,TGTGCCAGCAGCTTAGCCGGACTAGCGGATACTGGGACCCAGTACTTC
NA,TRBV2,12,NA,TRBJ2-7,CASRRQSYEQYF,TGTGCCAGCAGGAGGCAGTCCTACGAGCAGTACTTC
NA,TRBV7-3,17,TRBD2,TRBJ2-3,CASSLLPSGADTDTQYF,TGTGCCAGCAGCTTACTTCCCAGCGGGGCGGACACAGATACGCAGTATTTT
NA,TRBV3-1/TRBV3-2,15,NA,TRBJ1-5,CASSQGAGSNQPQHF,TGTGCCAGCAGCCAAGGGGCCGGAAGCAATCAGCCCCAGCATTTT
NA,TRBV19,16,NA,TRBJ2-7,CASRGAAQGGTYEQYF,TGTGCCAGTAGGGGGGCGGCACAGGGGGGGACCTACGAGCAGTACTTC
few,TRBV3-1/TRBV3-2,15,NA,TRBJ2-3,CASSHPFGQSNTQYF,TGTGCCAGCAGCCACCCTTTCGGACAGAGCAATACGCAGTATTTT
NA,TRBV9,16,NA,TRBJ1-2,CASSVGPGGPNYGYTF,TGTGCCAGCAGCGTAGGCCCGGGGGGGCCTAACTATGGCTACACCTTC
NA,TRBV15,20,TRBD2,TRBJ2-7,CATSRDYGTSGLTGRSEQYF,TGTGCCACCAGCAGAGATTACGGGACTAGCGGGCTTACGGGGCGGTCCGAGCAGTACTTC
NA,TRBV9,14,TRBD2,TRBJ2-7,CASSVAGGPYEQYF,TGTGCCAGCAGCGTAGCGGGGGGGCCTTACGAGCAGTACTTC
NA,TRBV19,16,TRBD1,TRBJ1-5,CASSPTGGEANQPQHF,TGTGCCAGTAGTCCCACAGGGGGGGAGGCCAATCAGCCCCAGCATTTT
NA,TRBV7-9,18,TRBD2,TRBJ2-1,CASSLAGGGGSSYNEQFF,TGTGCCAGCAGCTTGGCGGGGGGGGGCGGGAGCTCCTACAATGAGCAGTTCTTC
NA,TRBV10-3,14,TRBD1,TRBJ2-7,CAISLTGSSYEQYF,TGTGCCATCAGCCTGACAGGGAGCTCCTACGAGCAGTACTTC
NA,TRBV29-1,15,TRBD2,TRBJ2-3,CSARTSGRTTDTQYF,TGCAGCGCACGGACTAGCGGGAGAACCACAGATACGCAGTATTTT
NA,TRBV7-3,16,TRBD1,TRBJ2-3,CASSLNGQGYTDTQYF,TGTGCCAGCAGCTTAAACGGACAGGGATACACAGATACGCAGTATTTT